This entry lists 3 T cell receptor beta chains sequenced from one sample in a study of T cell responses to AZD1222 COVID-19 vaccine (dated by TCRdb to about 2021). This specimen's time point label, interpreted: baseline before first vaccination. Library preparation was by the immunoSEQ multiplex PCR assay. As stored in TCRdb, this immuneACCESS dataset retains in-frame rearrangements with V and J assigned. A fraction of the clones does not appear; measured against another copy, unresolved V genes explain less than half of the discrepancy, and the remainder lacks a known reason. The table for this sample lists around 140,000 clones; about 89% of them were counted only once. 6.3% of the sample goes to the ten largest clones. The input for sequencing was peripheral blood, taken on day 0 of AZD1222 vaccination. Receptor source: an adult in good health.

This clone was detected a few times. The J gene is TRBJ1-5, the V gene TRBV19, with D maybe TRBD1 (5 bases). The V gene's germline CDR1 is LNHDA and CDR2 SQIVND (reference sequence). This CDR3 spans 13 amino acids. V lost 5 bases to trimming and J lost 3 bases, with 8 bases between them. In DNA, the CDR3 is TGTGCCAGTAGTGACAGCCACAATCAGCCCCAGCATTTT. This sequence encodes CASSDSHNQPQHF.

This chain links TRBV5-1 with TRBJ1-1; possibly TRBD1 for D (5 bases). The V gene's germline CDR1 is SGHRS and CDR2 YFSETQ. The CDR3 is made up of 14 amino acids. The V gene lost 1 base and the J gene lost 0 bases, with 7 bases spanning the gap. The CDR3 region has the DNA TGCGCCAGCAGCTTGTCGGGACTGAACACTGAAGCTTTCTTT. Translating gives CASSLSGLNTEAFF.

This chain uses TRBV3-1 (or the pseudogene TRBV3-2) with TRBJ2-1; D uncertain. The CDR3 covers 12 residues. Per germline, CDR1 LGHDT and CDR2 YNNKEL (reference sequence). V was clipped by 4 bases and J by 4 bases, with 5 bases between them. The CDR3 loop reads CASSPQYNEQFF. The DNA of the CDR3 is TGTGCCAGCAGCCCACAGTACAATGAGCAGTTCTTC.